This TCR beta chain was sequenced during a study of radiotherapy plus CTLA-4 blockade in lung cancer. Study-level background: Objective responses were seen in around a sixth of patients, disease control in more than 30%.

On this clone itself: Its cognate antigen is unknown.

With V trimmed by 3 bases and J by 4 bases, 4 bases remained unmatched. CDR3 length: 15 residues. Germline assignment: CDR1 MNHEY and CDR2 SMNVEV (reference sequence). Study results and caveats: Some TCR clones had been derived from tumors. These clones expanded in peripheral blood after radiotherapy plus ipilimumab.

Repertoires were generated with immunoSEQ multiplex PCR, while TCRdb's copy carries only in-frame clones and drops some. The sample consists of roughly 90,000 clones, around 88% of them appearing once. This receptor was identified in a human donor with non-small cell lung cancer that progressed on radiotherapy plus ipilimumab. The gene calls are TRBV27 and TRBJ2-5; 11 bases line up with TRBD1. Specimen: peripheral blood, collected from a patient treated with radiotherapy plus ipilimumab. The CDR3 is CASSFTGTGGETQYF. The CDR3 DNA is TGTGCCAGCAGTTTTACCGGGACAGGGGGAGAGACCCAGTACTTC.